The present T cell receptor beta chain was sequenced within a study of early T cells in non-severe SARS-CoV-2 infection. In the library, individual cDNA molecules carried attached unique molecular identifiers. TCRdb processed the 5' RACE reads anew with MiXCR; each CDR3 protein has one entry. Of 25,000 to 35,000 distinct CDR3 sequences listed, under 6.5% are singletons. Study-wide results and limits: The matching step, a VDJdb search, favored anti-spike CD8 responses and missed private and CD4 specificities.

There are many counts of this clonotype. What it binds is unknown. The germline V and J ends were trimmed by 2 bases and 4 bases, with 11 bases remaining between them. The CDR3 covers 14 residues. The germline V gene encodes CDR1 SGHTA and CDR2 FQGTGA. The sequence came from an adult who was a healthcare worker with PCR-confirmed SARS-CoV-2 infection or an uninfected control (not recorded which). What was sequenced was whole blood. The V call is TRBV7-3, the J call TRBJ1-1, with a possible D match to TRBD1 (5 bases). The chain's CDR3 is CASSLSGRVTEAFF. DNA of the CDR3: TGTGCCAGCAGCTTATCTGGCAGGGTCACTGAAGCTTTCTTT.